This TCR beta chain came from a study of CD8+ T cells in alopecia areata. Whole-study results and caveats: Relative to normal scalp, lesional scalp, especially alopecia totalis/universalis, showed higher clonality. Although TCR sharing was seen in mice, sharing across patients was less clear, possibly for HLA-related reasons.

For this clone: Its specificity is unknown.

Germline V lookup: CDR1 GTSNPN, CDR2 SVGIG (reference sequence). CDR3 size: 14 residues. Between the trimmed V and J ends, which lost 2 bases and 2 bases, there was a span of 7 bases. RNA was extracted and reverse transcribed into cDNA as the sequencing template. Repertoires were generated with immunoSEQ multiplex PCR, while TCRdb's copy carries only in-frame clones and drops some. This table holds 130,000 to 150,000 clones, about half found once. The sample in question was CD4+ T cells sorted from blood, obtained at week 0. The genes are TRBV30 and TRBJ2-6, with D uncertain. The receptor was derived from a human donor with alopecia areata. The CDR3 sequence: CAWSIRAGANVLTF. CDR3 bases: TGTGCCTGGAGTATAAGGGCTGGGGCCAACGTCCTGACTTTC.